This T cell receptor beta chain emerged from a study of PD-L1 blockade in urothelial cancer. Indicated time point: pretreatment peripheral blood. Whole-study findings and limits: The study found that durable-benefit patients expanded tumor-associated blood clones more at 3 weeks.

Only in-frame clones appear in the TCRdb table, and some are missing; sequencing was by immunoSEQ multiplex PCR. There are around 82,000 clones in the sample; roughly 84% occur only once, and over 2% lies in the top ten. This clone was counted a few times. Its target is not known. Germline CDR1 is MNHEY and CDR2 is SVGAGI. With V trimmed by 0 bases and J by 5 bases, 6 bases remained unmatched. The CDR3 sequence is 15 residues long. This clonotype was obtained from a man aged 60 to 75 with urothelial cancer. The chain has TRBV6-5 and TRBJ1-1; 7 bases match TRBD1. The sample was PBMCs, taken around atezolizumab (anti-PD-L1) treatment. The CDR3 DNA is TGTGCCAGCAGTTACTCCTCGACAGGGCGAACTGAAGCTTTCTTT. Translated, it gives CASSYSSTGRTEAFF.